The 2 T cell receptor beta chains in this list originate from one sample, sequenced in a study of T cells in Graves' hyperthyroidism and ophthalmopathy. TCR beta CDR3 sequences were amplified from RNA transcripts. First-round RT-PCR with HTBI primers amplified the TCR CDR3 region. Each CDR3 protein gets one entry after TCRdb re-called the multiplex PCR reads with MiXCR. The sample includes 450,000 to 700,000 distinct CDR3 sequences, about 43% of them seen just once. Sequencing used peripheral blood or thyroid tissue (not recorded which). Every receptor here comes from an adult woman with Graves' disease, either hyperthyroidism or ophthalmopathy (not recorded which).

This clonotype appeared many times. The V gene is TRBV29-1, the J gene TRBJ1-1; 7 bases agree with TRBD1. With 7 bases clipped from V and 7 bases from J, the junction kept 12 bases outside the gene matches. The germline gives CDR1 SQVTM, CDR2 ANQGSEA. The length of the CDR3 is 13 residues. The chain's CDR3 is CSASWDSGNEAFF. In DNA, the CDR3 is TGCAGCGCGTCCTGGGACAGCGGGAATGAAGCTTTCTTT. Full variable domain (rest looked up from reference TRBV29-1 and TRBJ1-1): SAVISQKPSRDICQRGTSLTIQCQVDSQVTMMFWYRQQPGQSLTLIATANQGSEATYESGFVIDKFPISRPNLTFSTLTVSNMSPEDSSIYLCSASWDSGNEAFFGQGTRLTVV.

This clonotype appeared many times. V is TRBV19 and J is TRBJ2-7, with 8 bases aligning to TRBD2. Germline loops: CDR1 LNHDA, CDR2 SQIVND (reference sequence). V shed 3 bases, J shed 3 bases, and the junction held 4 bases outside the gene matches. This CDR3 contains 14 residues. The CDR3 loop reads CASSISTSGYEQYF. Written as DNA, the CDR3 is TGTGCCAGTAGTATCTCAACTAGCGGCTACGAGCAGTACTTC.